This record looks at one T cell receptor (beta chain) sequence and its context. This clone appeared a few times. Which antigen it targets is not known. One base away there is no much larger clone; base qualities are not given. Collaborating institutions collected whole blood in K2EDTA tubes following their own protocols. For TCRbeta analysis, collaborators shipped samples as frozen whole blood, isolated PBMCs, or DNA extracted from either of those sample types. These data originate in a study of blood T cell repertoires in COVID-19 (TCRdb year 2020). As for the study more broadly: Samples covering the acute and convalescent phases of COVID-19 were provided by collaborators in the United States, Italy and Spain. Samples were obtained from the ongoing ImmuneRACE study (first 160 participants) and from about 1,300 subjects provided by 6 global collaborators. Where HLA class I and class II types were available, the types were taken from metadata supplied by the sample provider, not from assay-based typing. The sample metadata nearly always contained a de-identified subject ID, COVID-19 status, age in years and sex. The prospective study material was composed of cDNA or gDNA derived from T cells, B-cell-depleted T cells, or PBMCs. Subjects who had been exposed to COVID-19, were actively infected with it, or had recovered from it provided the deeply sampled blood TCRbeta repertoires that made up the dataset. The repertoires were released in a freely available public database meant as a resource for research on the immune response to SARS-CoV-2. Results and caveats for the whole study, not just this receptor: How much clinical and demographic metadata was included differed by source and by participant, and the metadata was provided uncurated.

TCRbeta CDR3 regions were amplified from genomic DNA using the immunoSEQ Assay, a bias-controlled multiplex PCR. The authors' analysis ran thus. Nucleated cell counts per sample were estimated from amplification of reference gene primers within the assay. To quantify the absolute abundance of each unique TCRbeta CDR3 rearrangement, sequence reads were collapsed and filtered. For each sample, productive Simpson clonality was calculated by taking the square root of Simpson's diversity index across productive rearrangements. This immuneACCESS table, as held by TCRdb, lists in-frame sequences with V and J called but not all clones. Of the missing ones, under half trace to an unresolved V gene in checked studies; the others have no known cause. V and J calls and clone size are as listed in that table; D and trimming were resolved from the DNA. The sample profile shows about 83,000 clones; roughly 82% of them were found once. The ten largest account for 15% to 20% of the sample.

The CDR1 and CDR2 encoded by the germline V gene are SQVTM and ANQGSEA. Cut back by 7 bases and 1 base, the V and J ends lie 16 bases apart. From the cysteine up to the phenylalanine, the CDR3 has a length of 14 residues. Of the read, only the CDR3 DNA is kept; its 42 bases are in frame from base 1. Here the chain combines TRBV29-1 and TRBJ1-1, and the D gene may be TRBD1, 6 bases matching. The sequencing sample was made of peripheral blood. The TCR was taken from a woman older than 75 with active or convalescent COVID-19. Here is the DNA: TGCAGCGCGAAAGGGGAGGGACAGAACACTGAAGCTTTCTTT. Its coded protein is CSAKGEGQNTEAFF.